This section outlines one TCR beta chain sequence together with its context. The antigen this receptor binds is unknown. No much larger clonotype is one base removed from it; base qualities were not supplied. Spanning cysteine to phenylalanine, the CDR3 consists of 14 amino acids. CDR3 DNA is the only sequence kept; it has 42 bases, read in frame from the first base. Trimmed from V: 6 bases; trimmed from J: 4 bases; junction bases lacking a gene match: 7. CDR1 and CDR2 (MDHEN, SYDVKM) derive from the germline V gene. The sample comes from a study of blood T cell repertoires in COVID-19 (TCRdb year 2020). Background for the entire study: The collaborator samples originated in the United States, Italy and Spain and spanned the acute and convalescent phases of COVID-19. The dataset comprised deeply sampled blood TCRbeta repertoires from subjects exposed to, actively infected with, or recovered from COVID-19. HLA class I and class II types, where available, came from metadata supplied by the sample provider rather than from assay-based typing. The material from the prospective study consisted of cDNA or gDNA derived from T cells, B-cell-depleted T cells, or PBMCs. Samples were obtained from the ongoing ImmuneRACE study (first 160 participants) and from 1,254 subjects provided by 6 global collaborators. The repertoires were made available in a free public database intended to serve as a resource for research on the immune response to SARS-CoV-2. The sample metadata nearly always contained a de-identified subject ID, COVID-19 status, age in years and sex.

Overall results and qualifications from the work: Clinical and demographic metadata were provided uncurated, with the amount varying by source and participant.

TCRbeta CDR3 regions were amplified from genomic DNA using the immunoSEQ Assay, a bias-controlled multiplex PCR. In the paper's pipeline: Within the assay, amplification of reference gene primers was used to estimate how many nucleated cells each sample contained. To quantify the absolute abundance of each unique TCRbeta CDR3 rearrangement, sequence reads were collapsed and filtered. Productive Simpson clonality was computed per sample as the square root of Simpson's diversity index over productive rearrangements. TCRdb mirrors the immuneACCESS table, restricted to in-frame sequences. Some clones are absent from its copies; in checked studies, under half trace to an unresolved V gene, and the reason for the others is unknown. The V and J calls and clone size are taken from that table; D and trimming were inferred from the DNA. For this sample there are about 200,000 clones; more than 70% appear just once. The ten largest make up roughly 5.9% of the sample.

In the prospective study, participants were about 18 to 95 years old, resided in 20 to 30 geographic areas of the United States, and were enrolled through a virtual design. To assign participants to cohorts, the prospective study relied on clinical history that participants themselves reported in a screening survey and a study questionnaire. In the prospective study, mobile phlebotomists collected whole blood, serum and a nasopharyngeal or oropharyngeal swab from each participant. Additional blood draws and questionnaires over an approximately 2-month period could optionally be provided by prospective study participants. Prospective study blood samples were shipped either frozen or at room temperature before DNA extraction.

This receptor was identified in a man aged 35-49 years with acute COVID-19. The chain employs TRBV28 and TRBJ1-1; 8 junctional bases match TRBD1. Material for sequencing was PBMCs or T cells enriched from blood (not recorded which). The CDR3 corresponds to CASSPTGGFTEAFF. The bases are TGTGCCAGCAGCCCCACAGGGGGATTCACTGAAGCTTTCTTT.